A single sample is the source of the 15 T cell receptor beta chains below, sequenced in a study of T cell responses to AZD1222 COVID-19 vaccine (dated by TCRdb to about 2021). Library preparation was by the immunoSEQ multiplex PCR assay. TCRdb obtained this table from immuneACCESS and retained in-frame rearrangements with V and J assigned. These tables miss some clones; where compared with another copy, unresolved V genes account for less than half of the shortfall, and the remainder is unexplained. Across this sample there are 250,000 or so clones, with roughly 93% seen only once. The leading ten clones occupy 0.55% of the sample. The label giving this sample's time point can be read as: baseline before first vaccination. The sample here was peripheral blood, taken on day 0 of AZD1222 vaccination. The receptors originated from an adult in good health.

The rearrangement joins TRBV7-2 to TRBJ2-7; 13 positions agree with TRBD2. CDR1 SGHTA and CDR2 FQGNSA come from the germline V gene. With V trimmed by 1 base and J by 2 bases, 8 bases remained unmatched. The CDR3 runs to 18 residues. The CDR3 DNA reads TGTGCCAGCAGCTTAGTAGCTCGACTAGCGGGAGGTACCTACGAGCAGTACTTC. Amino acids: CASSLVARLAGGTYEQYF.

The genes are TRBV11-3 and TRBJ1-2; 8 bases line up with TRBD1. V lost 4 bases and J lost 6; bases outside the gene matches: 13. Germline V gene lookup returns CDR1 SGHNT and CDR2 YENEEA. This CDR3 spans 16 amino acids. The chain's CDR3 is CASSSTLRAQGDGYTF. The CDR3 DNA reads TGTGCCAGCAGCTCCACCCTGAGAGCACAGGGGGATGGCTACACCTTC.

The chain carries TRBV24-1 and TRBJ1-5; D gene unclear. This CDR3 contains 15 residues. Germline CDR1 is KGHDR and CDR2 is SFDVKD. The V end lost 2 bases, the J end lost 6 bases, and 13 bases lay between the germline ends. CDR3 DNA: TGTGCCACCAGTGATTCCCCGGATTCGGGTCAGCCCCAGCATTTT. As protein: CATSDSPDSGQPQHF.

The CDR3 DNA reads as TGTGCCAGCAGACTAGCGGGGACCGGGGAGCTGTTTTTT. Encoded protein: CASRLAGTGELFF. This chain uses TRBV27 with TRBJ2-2; TRBD2 aligns across 10 bases. Germline trimming cut 6 bases from V and 5 bases from J; bases unmatched to any gene: 0. Germline lookup yields CDR1 MNHEY and CDR2 SMNVEV (reference sequence). CDR3 length: 13 residues.

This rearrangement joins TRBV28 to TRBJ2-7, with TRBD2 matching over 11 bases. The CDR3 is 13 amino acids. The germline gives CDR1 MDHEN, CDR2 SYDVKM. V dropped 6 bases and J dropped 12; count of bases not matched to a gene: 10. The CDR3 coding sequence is TGTGCCAGCAGACCGGGACTAGCGGCCCACCTGTACTTC. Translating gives CASRPGLAAHLYF.

The CDR3 DNA is TGTGCCAGCAGTTTGGGGACAGGGACTGATGGCTACACCTTC. Its translation is CASSLGTGTDGYTF. The genes are TRBV28 and TRBJ1-2, with 9 bases that match TRBD1. Trimming removed 3 bases from V and 6 bases from J; junction bases left unmatched: 5. CDR3 size: 14 residues. Germline CDR1 reads MDHEN; CDR2 reads SYDVKM.

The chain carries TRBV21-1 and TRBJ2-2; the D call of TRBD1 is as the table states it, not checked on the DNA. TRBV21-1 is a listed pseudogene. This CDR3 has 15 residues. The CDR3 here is CASSLRDRGTGELFF. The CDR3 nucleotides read TGTGCCAGCAGTCTCCGGGACAGGGGGACCGGGGAGCTGTTTTTT.

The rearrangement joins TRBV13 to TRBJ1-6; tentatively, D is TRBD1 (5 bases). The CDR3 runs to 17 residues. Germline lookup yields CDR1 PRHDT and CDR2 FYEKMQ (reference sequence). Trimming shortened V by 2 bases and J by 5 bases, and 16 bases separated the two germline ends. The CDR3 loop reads CASSLRLRGGNNSPLHF. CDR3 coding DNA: TGTGCCAGCAGCTTAAGGTTGAGGGGAGGGAATAATTCACCCCTCCACTTT.

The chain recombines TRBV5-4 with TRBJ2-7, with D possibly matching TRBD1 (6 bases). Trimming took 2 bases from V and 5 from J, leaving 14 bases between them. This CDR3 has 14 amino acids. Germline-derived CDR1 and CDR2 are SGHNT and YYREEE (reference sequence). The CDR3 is CASSLQGLGNEQYF. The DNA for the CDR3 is TGTGCCAGCAGCTTACAGGGTTTAGGGAACGAGCAGTACTTC.

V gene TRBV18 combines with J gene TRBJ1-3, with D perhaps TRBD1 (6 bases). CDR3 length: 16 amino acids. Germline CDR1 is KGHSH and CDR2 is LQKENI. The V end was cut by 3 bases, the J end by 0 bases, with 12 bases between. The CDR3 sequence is CASSPGGGSSGNTIYF. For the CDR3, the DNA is TGTGCCAGCTCACCGGGGGGCGGCAGCTCTGGAAACACCATATATTTT. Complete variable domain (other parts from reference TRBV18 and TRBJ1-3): NAGVMQNPRHLVRRRGQEARLRCSPMKGHSHVYWYRQLPEEGLKFMVYLQKENIIDESGMPKERFSAEFPKEGPSILRIQQVVRGDSAAYFCASSPGGGSSGNTIYFGEGSWLTVV.

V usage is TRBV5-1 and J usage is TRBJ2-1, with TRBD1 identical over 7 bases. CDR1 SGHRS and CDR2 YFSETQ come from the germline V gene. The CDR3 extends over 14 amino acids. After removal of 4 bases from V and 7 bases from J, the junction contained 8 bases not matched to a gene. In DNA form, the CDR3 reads TGCGCCAGCAGCCCCCTTACAGGGGTGAATGAGCAGTTCTTC. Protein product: CASSPLTGVNEQFF.

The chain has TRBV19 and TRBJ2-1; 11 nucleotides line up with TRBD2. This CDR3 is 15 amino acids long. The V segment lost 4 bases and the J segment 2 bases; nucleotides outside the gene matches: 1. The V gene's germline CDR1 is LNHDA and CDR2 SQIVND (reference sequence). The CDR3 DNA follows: TGTGCCAGTAGTAATAGCGGGAGGGCCTACAATGAGCAGTTCTTC. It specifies CASSNSGRAYNEQFF.

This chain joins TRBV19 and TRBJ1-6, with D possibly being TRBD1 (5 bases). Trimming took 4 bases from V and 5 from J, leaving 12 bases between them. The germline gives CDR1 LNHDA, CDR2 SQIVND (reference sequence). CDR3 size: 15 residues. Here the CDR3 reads CASSKTGRNNSPLHF. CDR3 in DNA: TGTGCCAGTAGTAAAACGGGACGAAATAATTCACCCCTCCACTTT.

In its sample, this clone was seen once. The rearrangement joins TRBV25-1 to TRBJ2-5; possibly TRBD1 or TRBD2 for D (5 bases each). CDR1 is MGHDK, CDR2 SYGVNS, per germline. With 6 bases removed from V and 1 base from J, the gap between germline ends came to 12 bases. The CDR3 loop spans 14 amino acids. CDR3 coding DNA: TGTGCCAGCAGCCCCCGAGGGGCCCAAGAGACCCAGTACTTC. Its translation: CASSPRGAQETQYF.

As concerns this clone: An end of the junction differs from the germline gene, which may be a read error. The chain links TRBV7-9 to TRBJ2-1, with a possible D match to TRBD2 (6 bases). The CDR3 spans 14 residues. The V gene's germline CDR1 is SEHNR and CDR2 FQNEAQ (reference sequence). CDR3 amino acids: CASSVAGSYNEQFF. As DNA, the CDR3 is TGTGCCAGCAGCGTAGCCGGGAGCTACAATGAGCAGTTCTTC.